What follows are 32 T cell receptor beta chains derived from one specimen sequenced in a study of response to subunit inactivated influenza vaccine. From the RT-PCR reads, TCRdb called clonotypes with MiXCR, one entry per CDR3 protein. The sample carries over 650,000 distinct CDR3 sequences, 18% recorded once. Sequences were derived from PBMCs from blood, sampled approximately 5 days after vaccination. Receptors originate from a man in his fifties or sixties who received an inactivated influenza vaccine.

This clonotype was counted between two and nine times. This chain joins TRBV28 and TRBJ2-3, with 7 bases fitting TRBD1. Germline lookup yields CDR1 MDHEN and CDR2 SYDVKM. The J segment lost 6 bases and the V segment lost 5 bases, leaving 8 bases of the junction unmatched. The CDR3 extends over 14 amino acids. The CDR3 DNA sequence: TGTGCCAGCAGTAAGGGGACAGTGCCTGATACGCAGTATTTT. Its protein is CASSKGTVPDTQYF.

The genes are TRBV28 and TRBJ2-7; D unresolved. This CDR3 region has 12 residues. Trimming took 6 bases from V and 7 from J, leaving 13 bases between them. In germline, CDR1 is MDHEN, CDR2 SYDVKM. CDR3 DNA: TGTGCCAGCAGCCAGCAAAAAGGAGAGCAGTACTTC. This gives the protein CASSQQKGEQYF.

The chain combines TRBV12-3 or TRBV12-4 with TRBJ1-6, with 8 bases fitting TRBD1. The CDR3 covers 17 residues. Losses at the gene ends were 6 bases for V and 7 bases for J; bases not matched to a gene: 14. In DNA form, the CDR3 reads TGTGCCAGCAGCCCATTACCGACAGGGGTTGCCAATTCACCCCTCCACTTT. It yields the protein CASSPLPTGVANSPLHF.

This clonotype was seen a few times. V gene TRBV5-1 combines with J gene TRBJ1-6, with D uncertain. CDR1 is SGHRS, CDR2 YFSETQ, per germline. CDR3 length: 14 amino acids. The V and J ends lost 0 bases and 6 bases respectively, with 7 bases between them. CDR3 sequence: CASSLGAGNSPLHF. The CDR3 nucleotides read TGCGCCAGCAGCTTGGGGGCGGGTAATTCACCCCTCCACTTT.

The chain employs TRBV10-3 and TRBJ2-3; 12 positions agree with TRBD2. V was pared by 6 bases and J by 5 bases, with 6 bases of the junction left unmatched. Germline loops: CDR1 ENHRY, CDR2 SYGVKD. The CDR3 extends over 15 amino acids. CDR3: CAISRLAGEGDTQYF. Written as DNA, the CDR3 is TGTGCCATCAGCAGACTAGCGGGAGAGGGAGATACGCAGTATTTT.

This clonotype was seen a handful of times. The chain carries TRBV9 and TRBJ2-2; TRBD1 might be the D (5 bases). Germline V lookup: CDR1 SGDLS, CDR2 YYNGEE. The V gene lost 0 bases and the J gene lost 4 bases, with 7 bases spanning the gap. The CDR3 spans 14 residues. CDR3 protein: CASSVGQTTGELFF. CDR3 coding DNA: TGTGCCAGCAGCGTAGGACAGACCACCGGGGAGCTGTTTTTT.

J is TRBJ2-3 and V is TRBV20-1; the D gene is possibly TRBD2 (5 bases). The CDR3 is made up of 15 amino acids. Trimming cost V 1 base and J 3 bases, with 14 bases left between them. Germline CDR1 DFQATT, CDR2 SNEGSKA (reference sequence). The CDR3 sequence is CSARGPRGSTDTQYF. For the CDR3, the DNA is TGCAGTGCTAGAGGTCCTCGAGGGAGTACAGATACGCAGTATTTT.

The rearrangement joins TRBV20-1 to TRBJ1-4; D is uncertain. The CDR3 has 13 residues. Germline CDR1 DFQATT, CDR2 SNEGSKA (reference sequence). Trimming pared 5 bases from V and 2 bases from J, leaving 9 bases between. The CDR3 DNA reads TGCAGTGCTTCGACCGGGACTAATGAAAAACTGTTTTTT. Encoded protein: CSASTGTNEKLFF.

The V gene is TRBV5-1, the J gene TRBJ1-1, with 7 bases that match TRBD1. CDR3 length: 14 amino acids. The V segment lost 2 bases and the J segment 5 bases; nucleotides outside the gene matches: 6. In germline, CDR1 is SGHRS, CDR2 YFSETQ. CDR3: CASSLLDRTTEAFF. The CDR3 region has the DNA TGCGCCAGCAGCTTACTGGACAGGACAACTGAAGCTTTCTTT.

This clonotype turned up a few times. The rearrangement links TRBV4-2 to TRBJ2-1; 12 positions agree with TRBD1. Per germline, CDR1 LGHNA and CDR2 YNFKEQ. J was trimmed by 6 bases and V by 0 bases; bases with no gene match: 15. This CDR3 is built from 20 residues. The CDR3 DNA reads TGTGCCAGCAGCCAAGAAAAGATATCCCCCGGGACAGGGGGCCTCAATGAGCAGTTCTTC. Its translation: CASSQEKISPGTGGLNEQFF.

The sample holds many counts of this clonotype. The chain has TRBV7-9 and TRBJ1-1; D remains ambiguous. CDR3 size: 12 residues. V was cut by 6 bases and J by 0 bases, with 5 bases left in between. Germline CDR1 reads SEHNR; CDR2 reads FQNEAQ (reference sequence). The CDR3 region has the DNA TGTGCCAGCAGTGGGATGAACACTGAAGCTTTCTTT. Its translation: CASSGMNTEAFF.

The chain combines TRBV20-1 with TRBJ1-4; tentative D call: TRBD1 (6 bases). The length of the CDR3 is 15 residues. Trimming left V 0 bases short and J 6 bases short, with 14 bases between. Germline V lookup: CDR1 DFQATT, CDR2 SNEGSKA (reference sequence). The CDR3 region has the DNA TGCAGTGCTAGAGATGGGGCAGGGGCCCATGAAAAACTGTTTTTT. This gives the protein CSARDGAGAHEKLFF.

The chain couples TRBV16 to TRBJ2-1; possible D gene TRBD2, 6 bases. Germline CDR1 KGHSY, CDR2 FQNENV. Trimming stripped 4 bases from V and 6 bases from J, with 16 bases between. The CDR3 is 15 residues long. The CDR3 region is CASSLLRQGGNEQFF. As DNA, the CDR3 is TGTGCCAGCAGCCTTCTCAGGCAGGGAGGCAATGAGCAGTTCTTC.

The chain links TRBV28 to TRBJ1-5; D gene ambiguous. The CDR3 covers 15 residues. V dropped 6 bases and J dropped 4 bases, with 16 bases sitting between them. Germline V gives CDR1 MDHEN, CDR2 SYDVKM. The DNA for the CDR3 is TGTGCCAGCAGCTCGGGCCGAGGAGGTAATCAGCCCCAGCATTTT. It yields the protein CASSSGRGGNQPQHF. The whole variable domain, remainder taken from reference TRBV28 and TRBJ1-5, is DVKVTQSSRYLVKRTGEKVFLECVQDMDHENMFWYRQDPGLGLRLIYFSYDVKMKEKGDIPEGYSVSREKKERFSLILESASTNQTSMYLCASSSGRGGNQPQHFGDGTRLSIL.

J is TRBJ1-4 and V is TRBV9; D may be TRBD1 (5 bases). From germline, CDR1 is SGDLS and CDR2 YYNGEE. The CDR3 loop spans 14 amino acids. V lost 3 bases, J lost 2 bases, and 8 bases lay in between. CDR3: CASSAGTTNEKLFF. The DNA for the CDR3 is TGTGCCAGCAGCGCCGGGACGACTAATGAAAAACTGTTTTTT.

This clonotype showed up just a few times. This chain joins TRBV29-1 and TRBJ1-1; D unresolved. Germline V gene lookup returns CDR1 SQVTM and CDR2 ANQGSEA. CDR3 length: 14 residues. Trimming shortened V by 3 bases and J by 7 bases, and 18 bases separated the two germline ends. The DNA of the CDR3 is TGCAGCGTTGATGGAAGCCCCTTTTTAAGTGAAGCTTTCTTT. Amino acids: CSVDGSPFLSEAFF.

The rearrangement joins TRBV30 to TRBJ2-4; TRBD2 matches at 7 bases. Germline CDR1 reads GTSNPN; CDR2 reads SVGIG (reference sequence). CDR3 length: 14 residues. J gave up 7 bases and V 4 bases, and 10 bases lay outside the gene matches. CDR3 loop: CAWTRRSRENIQYF. The CDR3 DNA follows: TGTGCCTGGACCCGGAGGTCGCGGGAGAACATTCAGTACTTC.

This clonotype has just a few counts. The rearrangement joins TRBV9 to TRBJ2-5, with a possible D match to TRBD1 (6 bases). Germline V gene sequence: CDR1 SGDLS, CDR2 YYNGEE. The CDR3 spans 15 residues. The V and J ends lost 0 bases and 5 bases respectively, with 14 bases between them. CDR3 protein: CASSVAQGWGETQYF. For the CDR3, the DNA is TGTGCCAGCAGCGTAGCTCAGGGGTGGGGGGAGACCCAGTACTTC.

This clonotype was counted many times. The chain combines TRBV11-2 with TRBJ2-1; 12 positions match TRBD2. Per germline, CDR1 SGHAT and CDR2 FQNNGV. The J segment lost 15 bases and the V segment lost 4 bases, leaving 13 bases of the junction unmatched. The CDR3 consists of 15 residues. For the CDR3, the DNA is TGTGCCAGCAGCTATGGGGTTCCTAGCGGGGGGGATGGGTTCTTC. This sequence encodes CASSYGVPSGGDGFF. Based on the CDR3 plus reference TRBV11-2 and TRBJ2-1, the full variable domain is EAGVAQSPRYKIIEKRQSVAFWCNPISGHATLYWYQQILGQGPKLLIQFQNNGVVDDSQLPKDRFSAERLKGVDSTLKIQPAKLEDSAVYLCASSYGVPSGGDGFFGPGTRLTVL.

The CDR3, as DNA: TGCAGTGCTAGAGGGACAGGGCCCTCCTACGAGCAGTACTTC. Translated, it gives CSARGTGPSYEQYF. The chain is built from TRBV20-1 and TRBJ2-7; 8 bases map to TRBD1. The V and J ends lost 1 base and 0 bases, in that order; junction bases with no gene match: 2. CDR3 length equals 14 residues. The germline CDR1 and CDR2 sequences are DFQATT and SNEGSKA (reference sequence).

V and J are TRBV6-2 or TRBV6-3 and TRBJ2-3; D might be TRBD1 or TRBD2, each matching 5 bases. V gave up 2 bases and J gave up 0 bases, with 9 bases separating them. This CDR3 is 15 amino acids long. Germline loops: CDR1 MNHEY, CDR2 SVGEGT. In DNA, the CDR3 is TGTGCCAGCAGTTACGAGGGGCGCAGCACAGATACGCAGTATTTT. This sequence encodes CASSYEGRSTDTQYF.

CDR3 coding DNA: TGTGCCAGCAGTTACGGTATTGGTCTAGCGGCTTACAATGAGCAGTTCTTC. Protein sequence: CASSYGIGLAAYNEQFF. This chain uses TRBV6-2 or TRBV6-3 with TRBJ2-1, with 7 bases fitting TRBD2. The CDR3 loop spans 17 amino acids. The germline V gene encodes CDR1 MNHEY and CDR2 SVGEGT. V was clipped by 2 bases and J by 4 bases; unmatched bases: 11.

This clonotype was recorded a few times. V usage is TRBV9 and J usage is TRBJ2-1, with a possible D match to TRBD2 (5 bases). Trimming removed 2 bases at V and 10 bases at J, with 19 bases between. The CDR3 has 15 amino acids. Germline values: CDR1 SGDLS, CDR2 YYNGEE. The chain's CDR3 is CASSVDSAAGQEQFF. CDR3 coding DNA: TGTGCCAGCAGCGTGGACTCAGCGGCCGGCCAAGAGCAGTTCTTC.

This clonotype was counted ten times or more. The chain recombines TRBV6-5 with TRBJ1-1, with D unresolved. The germline V and J ends were trimmed by 2 bases and 1 base, with 5 bases remaining between them. This CDR3 has 13 amino acids. Per the germline V gene, CDR1 is MNHEY and CDR2 is SVGAGI. In DNA form, the CDR3 reads TGTGCCAGCAGTTACCGATGGAACACTGAAGCTTTCTTT. Amino acid sequence: CASSYRWNTEAFF.

This clonotype was counted only a few times. The rearrangement links TRBV20-1 to TRBJ2-2; no clear D. CDR3 length equals 14 residues. The V and J ends lost 4 bases and 1 base respectively, with 10 bases between them. Germline-derived CDR1 and CDR2 are DFQATT and SNEGSKA (reference sequence). The CDR3 nucleotides read TGCAGTGCTAATGGTGGGGTGAACACCGGGGAGCTGTTTTTT. Encoded protein: CSANGGVNTGELFF.

This clonotype was seen a handful of times. J is TRBJ2-5 and V is TRBV29-1; 9 nucleotides agree with TRBD1. The CDR3 contains 13 residues. The V gene end was trimmed by 2 bases and the J gene end by 4 bases; junction bases not matched to a gene: 2. Germline loops: CDR1 SQVTM, CDR2 ANQGSEA. The CDR3 here is CSVETGGPETQYF. The DNA of the CDR3 is TGCAGCGTTGAAACAGGGGGCCCAGAGACCCAGTACTTC.

This clonotype was found many times. This chain links TRBV7-2 with TRBJ2-7; D is undetermined. Trimming cost V 2 bases and J 4 bases, with 9 bases left between them. The length of the CDR3 is 13 residues. Germline V gives CDR1 SGHTA, CDR2 FQGNSA. DNA of the CDR3: TGTGCCAGCAGCTTAAACAGTGGGTACGAGCAGTACTTC. It is translated as CASSLNSGYEQYF.

In this sample, this clonotype turned up many times. The chain is built from TRBV20-1 and TRBJ2-7; D is possibly TRBD1 or TRBD2 (5 bases each). Trimming took off 4 bases at V and 3 bases at J, with 19 bases between the two ends. CDR1 and CDR2 (germline): DFQATT, SNEGSKA (reference sequence). The CDR3 contains 15 residues. DNA of the CDR3: TGCAGTGCTACCCTAGGTCCAGGGAGTGACTACGAGCAGTACTTC. The encoded protein is CSATLGPGSDYEQYF.

This clonotype was counted between two and nine times. The chain joins TRBV7-2 to TRBJ2-2; D may be TRBD1 (6 bases). Germline-derived CDR1 and CDR2 are SGHTA and FQGNSA. This CDR3 spans 16 amino acids. Trimming pared 2 bases from V and 6 bases from J, leaving 16 bases between. Here the CDR3 DNA reads TGTGCCAGCAGCTTATTTGACCCAGGGGTCTCCGGGGAGCTGTTTTTT. It encodes CASSLFDPGVSGELFF.

This clonotype has a handful of counts. CDR3 DNA: TGCGCCAGCAGCTTGGTGGGACAGGACACTGAAGCTTTCTTT. Its protein product is CASSLVGQDTEAFF. J is TRBJ1-1 and V is TRBV5-1, with 8 bases aligning to TRBD1. V dropped 0 bases and J dropped 3; count of bases not matched to a gene: 1. Germline V lookup: CDR1 SGHRS, CDR2 YFSETQ. The CDR3 contains 14 residues.

The CDR3 loop reads CAWSVGSNTGELFF. The CDR3 DNA reads TGTGCCTGGAGTGTTGGGTCGAACACCGGGGAGCTGTTTTTT. This chain uses TRBV30 with TRBJ2-2; D remains ambiguous. V was clipped by 0 bases and J by 0 bases, with 5 bases between them. Germline lookup yields CDR1 GTSNPN and CDR2 SVGIG (reference sequence). The CDR3 runs to 14 residues.

The V gene is TRBV2, the J gene TRBJ1-2; maybe TRBD1 (5 bases). V lost 4 bases and J lost 5, with 20 bases in between. The germline CDR1 and CDR2 sequences are SNHLY and FYNNEI. The CDR3 sequence is 16 residues long. The CDR3 coding sequence is TGTGCCAGCAGTGTGAAGTTGAGCGGGACTCCTTATGGCTACACCTTC. Its protein is CASSVKLSGTPYGYTF.